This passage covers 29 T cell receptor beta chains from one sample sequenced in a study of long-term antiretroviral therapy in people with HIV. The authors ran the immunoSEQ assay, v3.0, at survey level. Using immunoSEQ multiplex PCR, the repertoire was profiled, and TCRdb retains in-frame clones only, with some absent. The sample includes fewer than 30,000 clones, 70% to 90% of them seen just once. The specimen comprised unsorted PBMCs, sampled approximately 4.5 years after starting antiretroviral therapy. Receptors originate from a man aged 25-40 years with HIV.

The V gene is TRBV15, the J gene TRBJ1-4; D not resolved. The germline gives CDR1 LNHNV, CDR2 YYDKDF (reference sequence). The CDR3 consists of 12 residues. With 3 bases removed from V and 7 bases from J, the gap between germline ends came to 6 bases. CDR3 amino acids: CATSRSGEKLFF. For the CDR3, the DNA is TGTGCCACCAGCAGGTCGGGTGAAAAACTGTTTTTT.

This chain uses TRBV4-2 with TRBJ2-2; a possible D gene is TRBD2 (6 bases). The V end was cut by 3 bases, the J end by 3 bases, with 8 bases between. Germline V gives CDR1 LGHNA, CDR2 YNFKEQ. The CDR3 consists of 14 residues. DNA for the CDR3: TGTGCCAGCAGCCAGGAGGGGTACACCGGGGAGCTGTTTTTT. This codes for CASSQEGYTGELFF.

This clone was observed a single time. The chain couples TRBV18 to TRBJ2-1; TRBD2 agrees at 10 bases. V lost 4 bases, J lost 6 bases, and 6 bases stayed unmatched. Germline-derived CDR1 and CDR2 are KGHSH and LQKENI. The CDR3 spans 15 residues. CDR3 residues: CASSLLAGAGNEQFF. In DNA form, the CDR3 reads TGTGCCAGCTCACTTCTAGCGGGAGCCGGCAATGAGCAGTTCTTC.

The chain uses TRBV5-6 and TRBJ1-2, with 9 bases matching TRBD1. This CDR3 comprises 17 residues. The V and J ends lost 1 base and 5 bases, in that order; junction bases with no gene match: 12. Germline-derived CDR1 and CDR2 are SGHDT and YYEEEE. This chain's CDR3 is CASSLLGGQGGGYGYTF. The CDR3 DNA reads TGTGCCAGCAGCTTGCTGGGGGGACAGGGAGGCGGGTATGGCTACACCTTC.

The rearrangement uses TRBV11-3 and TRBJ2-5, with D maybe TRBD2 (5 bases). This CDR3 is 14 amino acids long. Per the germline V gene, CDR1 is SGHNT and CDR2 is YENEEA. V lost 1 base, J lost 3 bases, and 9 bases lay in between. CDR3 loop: CASSLGGSKETQYF. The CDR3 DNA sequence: TGTGCCAGCAGCTTAGGAGGGAGTAAAGAGACCCAGTACTTC.

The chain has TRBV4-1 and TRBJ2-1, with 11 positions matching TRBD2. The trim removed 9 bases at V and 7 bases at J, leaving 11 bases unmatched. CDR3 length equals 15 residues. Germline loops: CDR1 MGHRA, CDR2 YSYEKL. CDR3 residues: CASKLTSGSGNEQFF. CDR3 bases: TGCGCCAGTAAACTTACTAGCGGGAGTGGGAATGAGCAGTTCTTC.

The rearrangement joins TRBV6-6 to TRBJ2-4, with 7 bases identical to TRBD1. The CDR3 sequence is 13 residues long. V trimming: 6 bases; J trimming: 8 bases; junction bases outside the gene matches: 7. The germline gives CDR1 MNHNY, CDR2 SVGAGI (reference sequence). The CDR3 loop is CASSAADRDIQYF. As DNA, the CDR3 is TGTGCCAGCAGCGCTGCCGACAGGGACATTCAGTACTTC.

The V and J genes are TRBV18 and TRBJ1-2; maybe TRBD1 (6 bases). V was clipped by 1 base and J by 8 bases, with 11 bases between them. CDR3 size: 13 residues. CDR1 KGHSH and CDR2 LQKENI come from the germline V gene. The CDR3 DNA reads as TGTGCCAGCTCACCACTTGGGACATACGGCTACACCTTC. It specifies CASSPLGTYGYTF.

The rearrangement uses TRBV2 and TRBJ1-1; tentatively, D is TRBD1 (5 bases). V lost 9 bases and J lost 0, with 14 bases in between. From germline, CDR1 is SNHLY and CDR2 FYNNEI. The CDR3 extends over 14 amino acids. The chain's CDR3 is CASIFGGVNTEAFF. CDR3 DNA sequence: TGTGCCAGTATTTTTGGGGGTGTGAACACTGAAGCTTTCTTT.

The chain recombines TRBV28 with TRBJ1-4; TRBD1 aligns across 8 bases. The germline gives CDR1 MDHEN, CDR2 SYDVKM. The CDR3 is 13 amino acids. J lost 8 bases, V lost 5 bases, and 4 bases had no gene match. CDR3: CASSDRGSEKLFF. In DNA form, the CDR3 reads TGTGCCAGCAGTGACAGGGGTAGCGAAAAACTGTTTTTT.

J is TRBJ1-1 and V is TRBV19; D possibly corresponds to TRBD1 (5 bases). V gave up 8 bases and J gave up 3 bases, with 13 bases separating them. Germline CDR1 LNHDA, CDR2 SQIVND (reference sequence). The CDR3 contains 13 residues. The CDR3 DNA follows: TGTGCCAGTTCATTACAACAGGACACTGAAGCTTTCTTT. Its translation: CASSLQQDTEAFF.

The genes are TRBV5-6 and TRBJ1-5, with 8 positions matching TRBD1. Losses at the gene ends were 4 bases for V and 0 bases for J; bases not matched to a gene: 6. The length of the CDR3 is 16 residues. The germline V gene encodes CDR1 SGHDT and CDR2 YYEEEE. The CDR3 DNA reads TGTGCCAGCAGCGCGGGGACAGGAGGTAGCAATCAGCCCCAGCATTTT. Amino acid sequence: CASSAGTGGSNQPQHF.

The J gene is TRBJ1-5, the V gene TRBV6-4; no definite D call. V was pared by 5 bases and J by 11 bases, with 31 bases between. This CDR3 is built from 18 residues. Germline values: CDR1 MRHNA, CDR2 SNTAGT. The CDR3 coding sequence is TGTGCCAGCAGTCCCCCTTTGACATCAGGCTACCACCAATGGACCCAGCATTTT. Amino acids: CASSPPLTSGYHQWTQHF.

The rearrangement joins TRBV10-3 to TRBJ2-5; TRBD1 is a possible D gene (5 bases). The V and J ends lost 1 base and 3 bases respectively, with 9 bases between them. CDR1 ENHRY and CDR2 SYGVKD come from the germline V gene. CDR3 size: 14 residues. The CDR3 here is CAISEYRSKETQYF. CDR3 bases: TGTGCCATCAGTGAGTACAGGTCCAAAGAGACCCAGTACTTC.

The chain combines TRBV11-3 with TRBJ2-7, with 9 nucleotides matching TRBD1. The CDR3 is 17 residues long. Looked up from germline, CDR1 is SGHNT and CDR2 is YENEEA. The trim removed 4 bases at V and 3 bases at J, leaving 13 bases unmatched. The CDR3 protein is CASSSRLIDRGVYEQYF. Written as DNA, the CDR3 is TGTGCCAGCAGCTCCCGTCTAATTGACAGGGGGGTCTACGAGCAGTACTTC.

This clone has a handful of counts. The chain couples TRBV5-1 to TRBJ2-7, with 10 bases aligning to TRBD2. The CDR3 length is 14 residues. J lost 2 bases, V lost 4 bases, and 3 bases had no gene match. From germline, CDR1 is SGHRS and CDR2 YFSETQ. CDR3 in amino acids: CASSQLAGTYEQYF. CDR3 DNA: TGCGCCAGCAGCCAACTAGCGGGGACCTACGAGCAGTACTTC.

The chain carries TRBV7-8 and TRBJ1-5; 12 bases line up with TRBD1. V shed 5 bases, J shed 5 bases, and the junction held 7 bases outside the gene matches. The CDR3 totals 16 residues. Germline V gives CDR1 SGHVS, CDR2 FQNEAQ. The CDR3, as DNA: TGTGCCAGCAGCGCCACGGGGACAGGGGGCCATCAGCCCCAGCATTTT. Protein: CASSATGTGGHQPQHF.

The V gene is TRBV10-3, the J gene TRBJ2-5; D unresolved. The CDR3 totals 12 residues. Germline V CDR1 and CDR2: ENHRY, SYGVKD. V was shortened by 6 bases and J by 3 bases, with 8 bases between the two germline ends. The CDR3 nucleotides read TGTGCCATCAGCAGTGAGAAAGAGACCCAGTACTTC. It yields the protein CAISSEKETQYF.

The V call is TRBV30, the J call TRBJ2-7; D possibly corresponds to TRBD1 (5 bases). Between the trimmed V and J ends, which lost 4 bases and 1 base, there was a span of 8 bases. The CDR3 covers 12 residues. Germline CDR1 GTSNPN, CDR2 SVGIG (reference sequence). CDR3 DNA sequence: TGTGCCTGGAACCAGGGATCCTACGAGCAGTACTTC. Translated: CAWNQGSYEQYF.

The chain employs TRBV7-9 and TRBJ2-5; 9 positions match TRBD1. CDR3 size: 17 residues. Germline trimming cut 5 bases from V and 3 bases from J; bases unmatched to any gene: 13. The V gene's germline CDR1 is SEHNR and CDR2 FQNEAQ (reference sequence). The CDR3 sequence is CASSPPRGTGRKETQYF. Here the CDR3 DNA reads TGTGCCAGCAGCCCTCCACGTGGGACAGGGCGCAAAGAGACCCAGTACTTC.

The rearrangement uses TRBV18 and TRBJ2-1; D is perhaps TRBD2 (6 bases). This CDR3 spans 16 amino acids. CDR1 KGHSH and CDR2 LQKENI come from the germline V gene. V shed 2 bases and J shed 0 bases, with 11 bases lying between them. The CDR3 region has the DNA TGTGCCAGCTCACCATGGCGGGAAAGCTCCTACAATGAGCAGTTCTTC. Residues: CASSPWRESSYNEQFF.

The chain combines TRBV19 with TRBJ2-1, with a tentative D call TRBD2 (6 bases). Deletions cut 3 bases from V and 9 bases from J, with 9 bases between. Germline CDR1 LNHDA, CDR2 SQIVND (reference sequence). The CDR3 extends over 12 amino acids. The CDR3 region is CASSIGGTEQFF. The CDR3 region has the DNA TGTGCCAGTAGTATCGGCGGGACTGAGCAGTTCTTC.

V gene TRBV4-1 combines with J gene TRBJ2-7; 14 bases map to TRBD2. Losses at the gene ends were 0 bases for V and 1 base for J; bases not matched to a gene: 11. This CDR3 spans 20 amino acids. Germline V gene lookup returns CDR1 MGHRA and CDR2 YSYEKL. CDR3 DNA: TGCGCCAGCAGCCAAGAACCGGGACTAGCGGGAGCCTCTGGGTCCTACGAGCAGTACTTC. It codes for CASSQEPGLAGASGSYEQYF.

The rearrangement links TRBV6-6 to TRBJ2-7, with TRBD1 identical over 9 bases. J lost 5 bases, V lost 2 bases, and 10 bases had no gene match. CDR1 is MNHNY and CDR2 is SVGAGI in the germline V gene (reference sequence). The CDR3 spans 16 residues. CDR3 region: CASSYPDLGQGHEQYF. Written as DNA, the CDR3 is TGTGCCAGCAGTTACCCGGATCTGGGACAGGGACACGAGCAGTACTTC.

CDR3 sequence reads: CASSLSSSQPQHF. DNA of the CDR3: TGTGCCAGCAGTTTATCGAGTAGTCAGCCCCAGCATTTT. The rearrangement links TRBV27 to TRBJ1-5; unclear D gene. This CDR3 is 13 amino acids long. Trimming cost V 0 bases and J 6 bases, with 6 bases left between them. The germline CDR1 and CDR2 sequences are MNHEY and SMNVEV (reference sequence).

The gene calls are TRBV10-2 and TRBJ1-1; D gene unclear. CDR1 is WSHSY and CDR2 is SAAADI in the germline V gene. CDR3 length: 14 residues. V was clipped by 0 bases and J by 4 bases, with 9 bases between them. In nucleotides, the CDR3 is TGCGCCAGCAGTGAGTCCAGGCAGTTCACTGAAGCTTTCTTT. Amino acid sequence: CASSESRQFTEAFF.

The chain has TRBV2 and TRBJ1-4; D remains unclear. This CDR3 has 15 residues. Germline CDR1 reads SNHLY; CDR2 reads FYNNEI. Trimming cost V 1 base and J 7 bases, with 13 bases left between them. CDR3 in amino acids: CASSEGGGLGEKLFF. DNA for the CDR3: TGTGCCAGCAGTGAAGGAGGAGGGTTGGGTGAAAAACTGTTTTTT.

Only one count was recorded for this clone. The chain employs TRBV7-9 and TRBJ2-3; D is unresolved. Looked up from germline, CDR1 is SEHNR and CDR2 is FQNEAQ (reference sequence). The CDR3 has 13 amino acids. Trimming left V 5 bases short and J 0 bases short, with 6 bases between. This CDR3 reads CASSDFSTDTQYF. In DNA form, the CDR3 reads TGTGCCAGCAGCGACTTCAGCACAGATACGCAGTATTTT.

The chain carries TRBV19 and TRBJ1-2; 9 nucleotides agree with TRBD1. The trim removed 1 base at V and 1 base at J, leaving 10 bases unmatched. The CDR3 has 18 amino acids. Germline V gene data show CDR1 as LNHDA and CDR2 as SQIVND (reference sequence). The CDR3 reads CASSIGDGGTGINYGYTF. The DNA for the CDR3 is TGTGCCAGTAGTATAGGAGACGGTGGGACAGGGATTAACTATGGCTACACCTTC.